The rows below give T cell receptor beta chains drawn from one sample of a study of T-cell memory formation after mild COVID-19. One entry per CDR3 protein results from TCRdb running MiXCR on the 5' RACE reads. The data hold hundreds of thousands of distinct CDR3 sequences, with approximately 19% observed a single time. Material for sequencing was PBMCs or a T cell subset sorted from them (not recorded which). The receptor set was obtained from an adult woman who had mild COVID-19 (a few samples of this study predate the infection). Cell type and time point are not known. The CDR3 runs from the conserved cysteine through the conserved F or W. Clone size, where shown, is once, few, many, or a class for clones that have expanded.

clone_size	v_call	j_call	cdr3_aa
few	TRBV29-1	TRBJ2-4	CSVRGTAKNIQYF
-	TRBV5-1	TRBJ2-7	CASSPTGRGGSYEQYF
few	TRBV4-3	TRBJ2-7	CASSQGLAGYEQYF
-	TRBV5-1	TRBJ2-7	CASSLGDGSYEQYF
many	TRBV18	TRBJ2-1	CASSPGHGSKGNEQFF
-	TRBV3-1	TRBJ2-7	CASSIAGAPFEQYF
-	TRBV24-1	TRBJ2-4	CATSDARGRENIQYF
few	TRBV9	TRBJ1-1	CASSVGGDVEAFF
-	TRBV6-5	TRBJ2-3	CASSPDWGDTQYF
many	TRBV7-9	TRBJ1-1	CASSLGAGTEAFF
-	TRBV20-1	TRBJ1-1	CSASRKGAEAFF
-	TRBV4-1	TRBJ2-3	CASSHPVRGADTQYF
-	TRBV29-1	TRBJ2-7	CSAGQAYEQYF
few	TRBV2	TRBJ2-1	CASRETGGSYNEQFF
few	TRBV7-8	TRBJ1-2	CASSQGTGPSNYGYTF
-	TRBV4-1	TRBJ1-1	CASSRHQGRRDTEAFF
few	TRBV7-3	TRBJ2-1	CASSPSVTSYNEQFF
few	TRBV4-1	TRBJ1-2	CASSQDLRTANYGYTF
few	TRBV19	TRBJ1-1	CASSITPNTEAFF
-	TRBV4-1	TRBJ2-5	CASSPGPMGETQYF
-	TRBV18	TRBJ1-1	CASSRVQMGNTEAFF
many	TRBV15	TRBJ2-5	CATSRDQAVQETQYF
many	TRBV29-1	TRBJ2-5	CSVETGYRQETQYF
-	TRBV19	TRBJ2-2	CASSISQGTTGELFF
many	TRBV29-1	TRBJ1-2	CSVLSWAITGDYGYTF
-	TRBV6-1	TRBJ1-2	CASSGGTLRAGGYTF
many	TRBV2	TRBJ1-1	CASSGQGTEAFF
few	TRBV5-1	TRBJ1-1	CASSIDGDTEAFF